This entry lists 20 T cell receptor beta chains sequenced from one sample in a study of control samples from healthy donors and cancer patients (dated by TCRdb to about 2020). The library was made by the immunoSEQ multiplex PCR assay. TCRdb stores this immuneACCESS table with in-frame sequences only. Part of the clones is absent; in the studies checked, under half of the shortfall reflects unresolved V genes, and no reason is known for the rest. The sample has approximately 59,000 clones on record, about 89% of them singletons. Together, the top ten hold roughly 13% of the sample. Sequencing was done on a sample of PBMCs. Receptors originate from a woman aged 60-75 years with lung cancer.

The V call is TRBV2, the J call TRBJ1-5; D unclear. The germline CDR1 and CDR2 sequences are SNHLY and FYNNEI. V gave up 5 bases and J gave up 7 bases, with 15 bases separating them. This CDR3 region has 14 residues. This CDR3 reads CASSPGSLGQPQHF. CDR3 DNA sequence: TGTGCCAGCAGTCCGGGGTCCCTGGGCCAGCCCCAGCATTTT. Variable domain in full (rest from reference TRBV2 and TRBJ1-5): EPEVTQTPSHQVTQMGQEVILRCVPISNHLYFYWYRQILGQKVEFLVSFYNNEISEKSEIFDDQFSVERPDGSNFTLKIRSTKLEDSAMYFCASSPGSLGQPQHFGDGTRLSIL.

The rearrangement links TRBV11-2 to TRBJ1-4, with D unclear. The CDR3 has 13 amino acids. From germline, CDR1 is SGHAT and CDR2 FQNNGV. The germline V and J ends were trimmed by 5 bases and 8 bases, with 12 bases remaining between them. Here the CDR3 reads CASSRDGGEKLFF. CDR3 sequence (DNA): TGTGCCAGCAGCAGAGACGGAGGAGAAAAACTGTTTTTT.

V and J are TRBV27 and TRBJ2-2, with a possible D match to TRBD2 (7 bases). The V gene lost 5 bases and the J gene lost 2 bases, with 15 bases spanning the gap. CDR3 length: 16 amino acids. CDR1 and CDR2 from the germline V gene are MNHEY and SMNVEV (reference sequence). CDR3 region: CASSREWGGNTGELFF. As DNA, the CDR3 is TGTGCCAGCAGTAGGGAATGGGGGGGCAACACCGGGGAGCTGTTTTTT.

This clone occurred a few times. The gene calls are TRBV27 and TRBJ1-2; D ambiguous. Trimming took off 5 bases at V and 6 bases at J, with 10 bases between the two ends. The CDR3 sequence is 12 residues long. Germline V gene data show CDR1 as MNHEY and CDR2 as SMNVEV (reference sequence). CDR3: CASSLTGNGYTF. CDR3 DNA: TGTGCCAGCAGTCTGACGGGTAATGGCTACACCTTC.

The J gene is TRBJ1-5, the V gene TRBV5-1, with 9 bases that match TRBD1. Germline loops: CDR1 SGHRS, CDR2 YFSETQ. Trimming took 0 bases from V and 4 from J; bases not matched to a gene: 2. There are 15 residues in the CDR3. CDR3 loop: CASSLGGTGNQPQHF. The CDR3 DNA reads as TGCGCCAGCAGCTTGGGGGGGACAGGGAATCAGCCCCAGCATTTT.

The chain carries TRBV7-3 and TRBJ2-3, with D perhaps assigned TRBD1 or TRBD2 (6 bases each). Germline assignment: CDR1 SGHTA and CDR2 FQGTGA. V was trimmed by 4 bases and J by 4 bases, leaving 15 bases between them. CDR3 size: 15 residues. The CDR3 protein is CASSSRGPYSDTQYF. CDR3 in DNA: TGTGCCAGCAGCTCCCGGGGGCCCTACTCAGATACGCAGTATTTT. The full variable domain, with the rest looked up from reference TRBV7-3 and TRBJ2-3, is GAGVSQTPSNKVTEKGKYVELRCDPISGHTALYWYRQSLGQGPEFLIYFQGTGAADDSGLPNDRFFAVRPEGSVSTLKIQRTERGDSAVYLCASSSRGPYSDTQYFGPGTRLTVL.

This chain uses TRBV19 with TRBJ1-4; D is unresolved. CDR1 and CDR2 from the germline V gene are LNHDA and SQIVND (reference sequence). The CDR3 loop spans 13 amino acids. Trimming removed 5 bases at V and 10 bases at J, with 14 bases between. CDR3 DNA: TGTGCCAGTAGTGTCCCAGGCGTCCTAAAACTGTTTTTT. Residues: CASSVPGVLKLFF.

V gene TRBV6-4 combines with J gene TRBJ1-1; D ambiguous. V shed 5 bases and J shed 3 bases, with 10 bases lying between them. CDR1 is MRHNA and CDR2 is SNTAGT in the germline V gene. The CDR3 consists of 13 residues. The CDR3 spells CASSLEKYTEAFF. Written as DNA, the CDR3 is TGTGCCAGCAGTTTGGAAAAGTACACTGAAGCTTTCTTT.

V and J are TRBV5-1 and TRBJ2-1, with no clear D. The CDR3 is made up of 14 amino acids. The germline V gene has CDR1 SGHRS and CDR2 YFSETQ. Trimming pared 3 bases from V and 6 bases from J, leaving 13 bases between. The CDR3 here is CASSSAGPINEQFF. Written as DNA, the CDR3 is TGCGCCAGCAGCTCGGCAGGTCCGATCAATGAGCAGTTCTTC.

This chain uses TRBV27 with TRBJ2-1; 7 bases fit TRBD1. Germline CDR1 reads MNHEY; CDR2 reads SMNVEV (reference sequence). The V gene end was trimmed by 8 bases and the J gene end by 4 bases; junction bases not matched to a gene: 8. The CDR3 covers 14 residues. The CDR3 here is CASAPTGIYNEQFF. DNA for the CDR3: TGTGCCAGCGCCCCGACAGGGATTTACAATGAGCAGTTCTTC.

In its sample, this clone was seen once. The chain employs TRBV7-9 and TRBJ2-7, with a possible D match to TRBD2 (7 bases). The V and J ends lost 0 bases and 1 base respectively, with 13 bases between them. Germline V gene lookup returns CDR1 SEHNR and CDR2 FQNEAQ (reference sequence). The CDR3 runs 16 residues. The DNA for the CDR3 is TGTGCCAGCAGCTTAGCCGGACGGGGGGCATCCTACGAGCAGTACTTC. This codes for CASSLAGRGASYEQYF.

This chain joins TRBV5-6 and TRBJ1-5, with 7 bases identical to TRBD1. CDR1 and CDR2 from the germline V gene are SGHDT and YYEEEE. The junction had 8 bases not matched to a gene; V was cut back by 4 bases and J by 7 bases. The CDR3 consists of 14 residues. The CDR3, as DNA: TGTGCCAGCAGCCGGGGACAGTATTCCCAGCCCCAGCATTTT. Translating it yields CASSRGQYSQPQHF.

This chain connects TRBV18 to TRBJ2-7, with 9 bases identical to TRBD1. V dropped 6 bases and J dropped 5; count of bases not matched to a gene: 8. CDR3 length: 14 amino acids. The germline CDR1 and CDR2 sequences are KGHSH and LQKENI. The CDR3 sequence is CASSRDRASHEQYF. The DNA of the CDR3 is TGTGCCAGCTCGCGGGACAGGGCTAGCCACGAGCAGTACTTC.

This clone came up once. J is TRBJ2-5 and V is TRBV3-1 (or the pseudogene TRBV3-2); TRBD2 agrees at 12 bases. In germline, CDR1 is LGHDT, CDR2 YNNKEL (reference sequence). The CDR3 spans 14 residues. The trim removed 10 bases at V and 1 base at J, leaving 4 bases unmatched. The CDR3, as DNA: TGTGCCACCAAGACTAGCGGGGGCCAAGAGACCCAGTACTTC. Protein: CATKTSGGQETQYF.

V gene TRBV7-2 combines with J gene TRBJ1-5; no clear D. CDR1 is SGHTA and CDR2 is FQGNSA in the germline V gene. Trimming removed 1 base at V and 7 bases at J, with 11 bases between. The CDR3 consists of 14 residues. The CDR3 loop reads CASSLEEGRQPQHF. DNA for the CDR3: TGTGCCAGCAGCTTAGAGGAGGGCAGGCAGCCCCAGCATTTT.

The J gene is TRBJ1-3, the V gene TRBV3-1 (or the pseudogene TRBV3-2), with TRBD1 matching over 8 bases. The CDR3 has 14 residues. V gave up 5 bases and J gave up 4 bases; unmatched junction bases: 4. Germline assignment: CDR1 LGHDT and CDR2 YNNKEL (reference sequence). In nucleotides, the CDR3 is TGTGCCAGCAGCTTTGGGACAGGAGGAAACACCATATATTTT. Translating it yields CASSFGTGGNTIYF.

The CDR3 spells CASRGNRGRLDGYTF. CDR3 nucleotide sequence: TGTGCCAGCAGGGGGAACAGGGGGCGGTTAGATGGCTACACCTTC. This chain connects TRBV28 to TRBJ1-2, with 9 bases that match TRBD1. This CDR3 is built from 15 residues. The junction had 11 bases not matched to a gene; V was cut back by 6 bases and J by 6 bases. The germline CDR1 and CDR2 sequences are MDHEN and SYDVKM.

In nucleotides, the CDR3 is TGTGCCAGCAGCGTAGGAGGGGTAGCGGGGGCAGATACGCAGTATTTT. Translating gives CASSVGGVAGADTQYF. The J gene is TRBJ2-3, the V gene TRBV9; 9 bases line up with TRBD2. The CDR3 is 16 amino acids. Germline lookup yields CDR1 SGDLS and CDR2 YYNGEE. Trimming removed 0 bases from V and 4 bases from J; junction bases left unmatched: 6.

This chain links TRBV4-1 with TRBJ2-7; D not certain. Trimming cost V 0 bases and J 0 bases, with 9 bases left between them. Germline V CDR1 and CDR2: MGHRA, YSYEKL. CDR3 length equals 15 residues. Here the CDR3 DNA reads TGCGCCAGCAGCCAAGACAACAGCCCCTCCTACGAGCAGTACTTC. It yields the protein CASSQDNSPSYEQYF.

For the CDR3, the DNA is TGTGCCAGCAGCGCGGATTCCGGGTCGATGAATTCACCCCTCCACTTT. Translation gives CASSADSGSMNSPLHF. This chain uses TRBV9 with TRBJ1-6; D remains ambiguous. CDR3 length: 16 residues. Trimming cost V 3 bases and J 7 bases, with 17 bases left between them. The V gene's germline CDR1 is SGDLS and CDR2 YYNGEE.